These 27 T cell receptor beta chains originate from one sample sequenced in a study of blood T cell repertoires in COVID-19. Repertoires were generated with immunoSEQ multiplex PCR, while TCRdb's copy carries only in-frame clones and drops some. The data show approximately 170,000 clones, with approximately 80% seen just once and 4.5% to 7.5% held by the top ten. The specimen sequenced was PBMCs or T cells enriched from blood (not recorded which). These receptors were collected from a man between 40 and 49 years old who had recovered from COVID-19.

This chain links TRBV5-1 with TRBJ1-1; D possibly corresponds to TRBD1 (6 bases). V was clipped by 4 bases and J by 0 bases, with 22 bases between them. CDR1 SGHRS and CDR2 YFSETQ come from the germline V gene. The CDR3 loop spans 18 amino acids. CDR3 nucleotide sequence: TGCGCCAGCAGCCCAAGCAGAAACAGGGAGTTGTTGAACACTGAAGCTTTCTTT. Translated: CASSPSRNRELLNTEAFF.

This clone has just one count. The CDR3 spells CATSGQGASSEQFF. The CDR3 DNA sequence: TGTGCCACAAGTGGACAGGGGGCTTCAAGTGAGCAGTTCTTC. This chain joins TRBV2 and TRBJ2-1, with 11 bases aligning to TRBD1. With V trimmed by 10 bases and J by 9 bases, 11 bases remained unmatched. Germline assignment: CDR1 SNHLY and CDR2 FYNNEI. The CDR3 covers 14 residues.

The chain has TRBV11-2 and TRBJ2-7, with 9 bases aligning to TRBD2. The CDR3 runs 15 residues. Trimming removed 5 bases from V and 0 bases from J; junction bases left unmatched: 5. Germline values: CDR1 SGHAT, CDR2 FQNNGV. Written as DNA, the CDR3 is TGTGCCAGCAGCCGAGCGGGGGGTCACTCCTACGAGCAGTACGTC. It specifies CASSRAGGHSYEQYV.

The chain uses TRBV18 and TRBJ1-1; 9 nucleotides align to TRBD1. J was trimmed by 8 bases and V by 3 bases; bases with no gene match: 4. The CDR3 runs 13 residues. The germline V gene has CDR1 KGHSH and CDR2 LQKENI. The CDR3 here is CASSPRTGDEAFF. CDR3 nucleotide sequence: TGTGCCAGCTCACCTCGGACAGGGGACGAAGCTTTCTTT.

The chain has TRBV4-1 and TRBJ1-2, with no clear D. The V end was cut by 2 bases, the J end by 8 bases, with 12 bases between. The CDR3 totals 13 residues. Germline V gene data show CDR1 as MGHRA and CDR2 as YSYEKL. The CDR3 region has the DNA TGCGCCAGCAGCCAATACGGTTTAGCCGGCTACACCTTC. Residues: CASSQYGLAGYTF.

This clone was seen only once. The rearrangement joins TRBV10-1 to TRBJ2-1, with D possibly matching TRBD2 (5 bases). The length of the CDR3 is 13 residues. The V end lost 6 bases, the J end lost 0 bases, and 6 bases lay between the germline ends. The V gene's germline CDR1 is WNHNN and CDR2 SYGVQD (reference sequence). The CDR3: CASRGSSYNEQFF. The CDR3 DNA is TGCGCCAGCAGGGGGAGCTCCTACAATGAGCAGTTCTTC.

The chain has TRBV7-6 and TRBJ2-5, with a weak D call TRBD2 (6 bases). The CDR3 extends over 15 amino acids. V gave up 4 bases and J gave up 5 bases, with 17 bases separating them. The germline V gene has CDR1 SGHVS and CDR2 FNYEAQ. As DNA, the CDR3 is TGTGCCAGCAGCTCAAATCTAGGGAGCGGGGAGACCCAGTACTTC. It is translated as CASSSNLGSGETQYF.

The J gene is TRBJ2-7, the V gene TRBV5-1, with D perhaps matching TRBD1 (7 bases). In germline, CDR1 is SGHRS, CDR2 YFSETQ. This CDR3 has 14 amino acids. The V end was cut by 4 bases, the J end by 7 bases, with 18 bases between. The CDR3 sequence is CASSQGGPSEEQYF. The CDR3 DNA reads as TGCGCCAGCAGCCAGGGGGGTCCCTCGGAAGAGCAGTACTTC.

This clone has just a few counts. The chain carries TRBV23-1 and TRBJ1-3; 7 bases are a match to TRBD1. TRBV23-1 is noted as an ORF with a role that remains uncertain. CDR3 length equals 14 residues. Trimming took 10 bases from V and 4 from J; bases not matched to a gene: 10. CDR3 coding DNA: TGCGCCACCCCGGTACAGGGGAACGGAAACACCATATATTTT. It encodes CATPVQGNGNTIYF.

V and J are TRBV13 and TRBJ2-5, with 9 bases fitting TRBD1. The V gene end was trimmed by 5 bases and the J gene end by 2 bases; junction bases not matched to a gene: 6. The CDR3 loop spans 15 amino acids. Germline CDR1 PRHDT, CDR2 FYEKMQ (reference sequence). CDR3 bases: TGTGCCAGCAGCCCCGGGACAGGGAGTCAAGAGACCCAGTACTTC. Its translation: CASSPGTGSQETQYF.

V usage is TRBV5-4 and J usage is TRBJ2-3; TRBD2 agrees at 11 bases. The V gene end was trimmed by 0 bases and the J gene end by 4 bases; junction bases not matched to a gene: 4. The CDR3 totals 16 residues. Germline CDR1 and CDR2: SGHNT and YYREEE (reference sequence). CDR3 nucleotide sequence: TGTGCCAGCAGCTTGGTCGGTAGCGGGGGGGCAGATACGCAGTATTTT. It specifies CASSLVGSGGADTQYF.

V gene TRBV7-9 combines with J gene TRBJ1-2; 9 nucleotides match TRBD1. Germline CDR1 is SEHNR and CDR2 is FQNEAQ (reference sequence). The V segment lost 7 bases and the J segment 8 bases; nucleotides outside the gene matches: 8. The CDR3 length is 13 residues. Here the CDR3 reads CASNRDRVGGYTF. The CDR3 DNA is TGTGCCAGCAACAGGGACAGGGTTGGGGGCTACACCTTC.

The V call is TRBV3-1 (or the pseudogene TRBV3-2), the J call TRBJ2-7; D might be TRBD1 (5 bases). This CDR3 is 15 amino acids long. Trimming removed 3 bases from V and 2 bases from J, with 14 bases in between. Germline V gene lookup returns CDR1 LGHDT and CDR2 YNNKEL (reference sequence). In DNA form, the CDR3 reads TGTGCCAGCAGCCAGCCGCGGACAAGAACCTACGAGCAGTACGTC. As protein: CASSQPRTRTYEQYV.

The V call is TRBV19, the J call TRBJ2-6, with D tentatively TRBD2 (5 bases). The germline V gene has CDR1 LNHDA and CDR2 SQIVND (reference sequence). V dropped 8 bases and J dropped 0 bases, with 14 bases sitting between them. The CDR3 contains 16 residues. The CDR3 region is CASGSLWDSGANVLTF. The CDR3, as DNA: TGTGCCAGTGGGAGCCTCTGGGACTCTGGGGCCAACGTCCTGACTTTC.

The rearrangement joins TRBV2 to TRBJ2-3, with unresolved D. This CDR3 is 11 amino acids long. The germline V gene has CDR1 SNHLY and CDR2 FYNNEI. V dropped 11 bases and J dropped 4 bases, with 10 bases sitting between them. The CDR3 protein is CAGPIADTQYF. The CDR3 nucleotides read TGTGCCGGGCCCATCGCAGATACGCAGTATTTT.

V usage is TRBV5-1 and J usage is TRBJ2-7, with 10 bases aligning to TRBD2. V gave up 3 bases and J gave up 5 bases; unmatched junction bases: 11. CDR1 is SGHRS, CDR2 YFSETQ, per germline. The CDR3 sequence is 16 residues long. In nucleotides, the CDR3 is TGCGCCAGCAGCTGGCCCAGAGCGGGGGGGTTAAACGAGCAGTACTTC. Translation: CASSWPRAGGLNEQYF.

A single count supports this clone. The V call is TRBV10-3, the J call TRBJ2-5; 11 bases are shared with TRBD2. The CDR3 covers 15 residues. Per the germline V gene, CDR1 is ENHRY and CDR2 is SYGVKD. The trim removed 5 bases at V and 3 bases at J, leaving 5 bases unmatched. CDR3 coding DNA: TGTGCCATCAGTTATCGACTAGCGGGGAAAGAGACCCAGTACTTC. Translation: CAISYRLAGKETQYF.

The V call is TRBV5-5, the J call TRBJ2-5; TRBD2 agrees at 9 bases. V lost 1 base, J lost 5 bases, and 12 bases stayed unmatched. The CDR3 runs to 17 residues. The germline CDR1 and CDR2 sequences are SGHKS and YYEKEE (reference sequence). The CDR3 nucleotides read TGTGCCAGCAGCTTGCTCCTCGGACTAGCGAGTCGGGAGACCCAGTACTTC. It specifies CASSLLLGLASRETQYF.

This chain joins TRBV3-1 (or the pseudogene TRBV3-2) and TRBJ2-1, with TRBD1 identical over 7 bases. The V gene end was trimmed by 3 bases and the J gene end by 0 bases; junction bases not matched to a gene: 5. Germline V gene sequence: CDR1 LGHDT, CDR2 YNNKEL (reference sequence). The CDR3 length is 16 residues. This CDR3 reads CASSQGQIFSYNEQFF. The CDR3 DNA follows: TGTGCCAGCAGCCAGGGACAGATCTTCTCCTACAATGAGCAGTTCTTC.

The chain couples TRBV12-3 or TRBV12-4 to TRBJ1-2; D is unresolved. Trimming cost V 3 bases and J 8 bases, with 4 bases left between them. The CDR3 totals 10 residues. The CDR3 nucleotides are TGTGCCAGCAGTTTGAGCGGCTACACCTTC. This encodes CASSLSGYTF.

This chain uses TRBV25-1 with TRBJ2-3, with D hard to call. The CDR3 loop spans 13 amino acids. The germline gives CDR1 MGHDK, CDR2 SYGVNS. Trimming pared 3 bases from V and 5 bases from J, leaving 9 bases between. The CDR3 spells CASSDQVIDTQYF. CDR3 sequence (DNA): TGTGCCAGCAGTGATCAGGTAATAGATACGCAGTATTTT.

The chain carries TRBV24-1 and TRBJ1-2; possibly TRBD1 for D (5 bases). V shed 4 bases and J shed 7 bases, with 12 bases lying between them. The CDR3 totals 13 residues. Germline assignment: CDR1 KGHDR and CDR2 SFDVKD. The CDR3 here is CATSEGDWGGYTF. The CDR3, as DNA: TGTGCCACCAGTGAGGGGGACTGGGGTGGCTACACCTTC.

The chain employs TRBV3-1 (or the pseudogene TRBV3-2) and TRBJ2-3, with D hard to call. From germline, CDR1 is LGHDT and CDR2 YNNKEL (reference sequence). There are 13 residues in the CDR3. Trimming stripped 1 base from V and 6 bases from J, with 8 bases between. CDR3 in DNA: TGTGCCAGCAGCCAAGTCGTCGGGGATACGCAGTATTTT. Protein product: CASSQVVGDTQYF.

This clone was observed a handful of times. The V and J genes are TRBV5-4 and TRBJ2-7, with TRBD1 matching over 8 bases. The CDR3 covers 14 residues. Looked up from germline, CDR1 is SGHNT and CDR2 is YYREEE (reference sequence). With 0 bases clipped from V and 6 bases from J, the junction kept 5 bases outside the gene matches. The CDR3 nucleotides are TGTGCCAGCAGCTTGGATGGGACAGGTGTCGAGCAGTACGTC. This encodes CASSLDGTGVEQYV.

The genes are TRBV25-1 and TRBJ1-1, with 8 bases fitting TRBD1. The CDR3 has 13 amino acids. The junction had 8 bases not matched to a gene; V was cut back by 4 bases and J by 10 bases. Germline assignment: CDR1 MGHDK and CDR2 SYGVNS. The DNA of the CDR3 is TGTGCCAGCAGTGGTTCGGGGCAGGGGGCAGCTTTCTTT. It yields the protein CASSGSGQGAAFF.

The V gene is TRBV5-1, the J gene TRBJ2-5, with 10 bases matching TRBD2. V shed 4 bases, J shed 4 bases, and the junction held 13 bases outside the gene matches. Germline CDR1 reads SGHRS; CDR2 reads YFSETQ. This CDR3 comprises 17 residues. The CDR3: CASSPEGIAGGRETQYF. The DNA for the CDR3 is TGCGCCAGCAGCCCCGAGGGTATAGCGGGGGGTCGAGAGACCCAGTACTTC.

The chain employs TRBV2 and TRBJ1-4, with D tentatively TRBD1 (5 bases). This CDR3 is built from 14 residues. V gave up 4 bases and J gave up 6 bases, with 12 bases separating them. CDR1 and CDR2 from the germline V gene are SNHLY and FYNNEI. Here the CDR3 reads CASSVGDSYEKLFF. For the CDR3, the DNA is TGTGCCAGCAGTGTAGGCGACAGTTATGAAAAACTGTTTTTT.